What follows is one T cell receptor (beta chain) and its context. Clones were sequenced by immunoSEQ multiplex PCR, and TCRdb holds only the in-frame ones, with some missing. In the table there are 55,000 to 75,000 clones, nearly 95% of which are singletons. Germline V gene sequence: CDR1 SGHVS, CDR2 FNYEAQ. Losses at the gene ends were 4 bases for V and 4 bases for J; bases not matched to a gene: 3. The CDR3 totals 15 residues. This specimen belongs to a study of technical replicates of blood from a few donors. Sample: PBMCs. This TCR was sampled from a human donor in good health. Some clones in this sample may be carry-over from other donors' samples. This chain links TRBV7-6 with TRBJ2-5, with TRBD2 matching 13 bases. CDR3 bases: TGTGCCAGCAGCTCCAGGACTAGCGGGAGAGAGACCCAGTACTTC. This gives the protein CASSSRTSGRETQYF.